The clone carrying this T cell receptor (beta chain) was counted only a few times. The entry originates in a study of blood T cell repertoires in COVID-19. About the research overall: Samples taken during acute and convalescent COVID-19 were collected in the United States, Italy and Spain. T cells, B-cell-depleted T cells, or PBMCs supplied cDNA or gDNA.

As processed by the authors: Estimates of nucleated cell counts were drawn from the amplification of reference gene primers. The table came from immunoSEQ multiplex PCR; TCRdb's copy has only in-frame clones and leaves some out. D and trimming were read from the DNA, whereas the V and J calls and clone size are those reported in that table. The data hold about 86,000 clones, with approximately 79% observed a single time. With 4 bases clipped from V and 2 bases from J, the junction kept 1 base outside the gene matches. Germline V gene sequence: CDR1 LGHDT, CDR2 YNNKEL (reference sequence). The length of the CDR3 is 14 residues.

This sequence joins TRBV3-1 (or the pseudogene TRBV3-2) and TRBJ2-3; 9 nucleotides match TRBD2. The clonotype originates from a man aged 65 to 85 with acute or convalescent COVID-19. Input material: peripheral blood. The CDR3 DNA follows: TGTGCCAGCAGCCTAGCGGGGGCCACAGATACGCAGTATTTT. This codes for CASSLAGATDTQYF.